The T cell receptor beta chain under discussion was sequenced for a study of regulatory T cells in long-lasting Graves disease. Study observations and caveats: Persistent disease samples used TRBV28, TRBJ1-2 and TRBJ2-5 preferentially. With approximately 2,500 shared public clonotypes, persistent patients exceeded new patients, who shared about a thousand.

V shed 7 bases and J shed 4 bases, with 14 bases lying between them. The germline CDR1 and CDR2 sequences are SNHLY and FYNNEI. The CDR3 spans 14 residues. Comments on this clonotype: Its antigen remains unidentified.

TCR beta libraries were built with iRepertoire HTBI primers and Arm-PCR of CDR3 regions. Each CDR3 protein gets one entry after TCRdb re-called the multiplex PCR reads with MiXCR. The sample lists roughly 220,000 distinct CDR3 sequences, roughly 18% occurring once. Noted time point: newly diagnosed GD, antithyroid drugs for less than 3 months. Extracted RNA from PBMCs served as the source of the TCR library. Collection of peripheral blood (nine milliliters) was done using EDTA tubes. This specimen was peripheral blood mononuclear cells (PBMCs), taken at new diagnosis, from a patient treated with antithyroid drugs. V usage is TRBV2 and J usage is TRBJ1-5; a weak D match, TRBD1 (5 bases). This clonotype originated in a female donor with Graves disease. Here the CDR3 reads CASTVGGDNQPQHF. CDR3 DNA: TGTGCCAGCACCGTCGGGGGGGATAATCAGCCCCAGCATTTT.